The 27 T cell receptor beta chains below come from one sample, sequenced in a study of cytomegalovirus exposure and HLA in healthy donors. With 60 Vbeta and 13 Jbeta primers, the PCR was carried out. Method: immunoSEQ multiplex PCR; TCRdb's copy keeps in-frame clones and lacks some. The sample shows 100,000 or so clones, approximately 73% of them seen only once. The sample taken for sequencing was PBMCs. The receptors were sampled from a woman in her forties or fifties in good health and CMV-seropositive.

This chain connects TRBV6-1 to TRBJ2-4; 7 bases map to TRBD1. The CDR3 covers 16 residues. Trimming took 2 bases from V and 1 from J; bases not matched to a gene: 5. CDR1 MNHNS and CDR2 SASEGT come from the germline V gene. CDR3 sequence (DNA): TGTGCCAGCAGTGAAAGGCAGGGGGTGGCCAAAAACATTCAGTACTTC. Amino acids: CASSERQGVAKNIQYF.

This clone was observed a few times. The CDR3 protein is CASSLFSGLGYEQYF. The CDR3 bases are TGTGCCAGCAGCTTATTCTCAGGGTTGGGCTACGAGCAGTACTTC. The chain joins TRBV7-9 to TRBJ2-7; TRBD1 might be the D (5 bases). CDR1 and CDR2 from the germline V gene are SEHNR and FQNEAQ (reference sequence). The V and J ends lost 2 bases and 3 bases respectively, with 14 bases between them. The CDR3 covers 15 residues.

The V gene is TRBV27, the J gene TRBJ2-5; 8 bases line up with TRBD2. The end of the DNA fits TRBJ2-7 better, so the J call may be wrong. Germline values: CDR1 MNHEY, CDR2 SMNVEV (reference sequence). The CDR3 is made up of 16 amino acids. This CDR3 is CASRGLSGDHSYEQYF. In nucleotides, the CDR3 is TGTGCCAGCAGAGGACTTAGCGGGGACCACTCCTACGAGCAGTACTTC.

This sequence joins TRBV7-9 and TRBJ1-2, with D uncertain. V lost 5 bases to trimming and J lost 1 base, with 23 bases between them. The germline V gene encodes CDR1 SEHNR and CDR2 FQNEAQ (reference sequence). This CDR3 is built from 18 residues. DNA for the CDR3: TGTGCCAGCAGCACCAGGAGGCCAGTCAGGAATATTAACTATGGCTACACCTTC. Its translation: CASSTRRPVRNINYGYTF.

This chain uses TRBV2 with TRBJ1-1, with D possibly TRBD1 on 6 matching bases. The CDR3 is 15 residues long. The V gene lost 0 bases and the J gene lost 5 bases, with 13 bases spanning the gap. The germline gives CDR1 SNHLY, CDR2 FYNNEI. The CDR3 DNA reads TGTGCCAGCAGTGAAGCAGCCAGGGGATATACTGAAGCTTTCTTT. It encodes CASSEAARGYTEAFF.

The CDR3 bases are TGTGCCAGCAGCTTAGGACAGGGCACGGCCTATGGCTACACCTTC. Translated, it gives CASSLGQGTAYGYTF. The J gene is TRBJ1-2, the V gene TRBV7-9, with 7 bases lining up with TRBD1. Germline CDR1 reads SEHNR; CDR2 reads FQNEAQ (reference sequence). J lost 4 bases, V lost 1 base, and 6 bases had no gene match. This CDR3 is built from 15 residues. The variable domain in full, completed from reference TRBV7-9 and TRBJ1-2, reads DTGVSQNPRHKITKRGQNVTFRCDPISEHNRLYWYRQTLGQGPEFLTYFQNEAQLEKSRLLSDRFSAERPKGSFSTLEIQRTEQGDSAMYLCASSLGQGTAYGYTFGSGTRLTVV.

This clone was observed a few times. A read error is likely here: a far larger clone is one base away. The chain is built from TRBV6-1 and TRBJ2-1; 7 nucleotides match TRBD2. Trimming took 4 bases from V and 5 from J; bases not matched to a gene: 11. The CDR3 totals 16 residues. Germline V lookup: CDR1 MNHNS, CDR2 SASEGT. For the CDR3, the DNA is TGTGCCAGCAGTGCAGGTGGACTAGTCCTTCACAATGAGCAGTTCTTC. Its protein product is CASSAGGLVLHNEQFF.

J is TRBJ1-1 and V is TRBV27, with 8 bases that match TRBD1. The CDR3 extends over 17 amino acids. The germline CDR1 and CDR2 sequences are MNHEY and SMNVEV (reference sequence). Germline trimming cut 8 bases from V and 0 bases from J; bases unmatched to any gene: 14. CDR3: CASALLTRGLVNTEAFF. DNA of the CDR3: TGTGCCAGCGCCCTTTTGACCAGGGGGCTGGTGAACACTGAAGCTTTCTTT.

This clone was seen repeatedly, ten times or more. The chain couples TRBV2 to TRBJ1-2; 7 nucleotides match TRBD1. In germline, CDR1 is SNHLY, CDR2 FYNNEI. The CDR3 spans 13 residues. The V and J ends lost 8 bases and 6 bases, in that order; junction bases with no gene match: 9. CDR3 nucleotide sequence: TGTGCCAGCGGGACAGAGGGCGGTAATGGCTACACCTTC. This gives the protein CASGTEGGNGYTF.

The chain joins TRBV18 to TRBJ2-2; 8 bases align to TRBD1. V trimming: 4 bases; J trimming: 3 bases; junction bases outside the gene matches: 4. Looked up from germline, CDR1 is KGHSH and CDR2 is LQKENI. This CDR3 region has 15 residues. In DNA form, the CDR3 reads TGTGCCAGCTCACGACAGGGGTCGTACACCGGGGAGCTGTTTTTT. Translation gives CASSRQGSYTGELFF.

The chain has TRBV14 and TRBJ2-5; no clear D. Trimming removed 0 bases at V and 7 bases at J, with 6 bases between. CDR1 SGHDN and CDR2 FVKESK come from the germline V gene. CDR3 size: 12 residues. CDR3 loop: CASSQDRPTQYF. CDR3 sequence (DNA): TGTGCCAGCAGCCAAGACCGTCCGACCCAGTACTTC.

The chain employs TRBV5-1 and TRBJ2-3; 9 bases map to TRBD1. The CDR3 totals 18 residues. V shed 1 base and J 5 bases; nucleotides not matched to a gene: 14. CDR1 SGHRS and CDR2 YFSETQ come from the germline V gene. CDR3 loop: CASSLRQGVTPSIDTQYF. In nucleotides, the CDR3 is TGCGCCAGCAGCTTGAGACAGGGGGTTACTCCTTCCATAGATACGCAGTATTTT.

The chain employs TRBV9 and TRBJ2-3; the D gene is possibly TRBD2 (5 bases). V was cut by 0 bases and J by 3 bases, with 14 bases left in between. Germline CDR1 SGDLS, CDR2 YYNGEE. The CDR3 sequence is 16 residues long. The CDR3 is CASSVGAADRTDTQYF. CDR3 in DNA: TGTGCCAGCAGCGTAGGAGCGGCGGATCGAACAGATACGCAGTATTTT. The complete variable domain, with remaining parts taken from reference TRBV9 and TRBJ2-3, reads DSGVTQTPKHLITATGQRVTLRCSPRSGDLSVYWYQQSLDQGLQFLIQYYNGEERAKGNILERFSAQQFPDLHSELNLSSLELGDSALYFCASSVGAADRTDTQYFGPGTRLTVL.

A remark on this clone: At one boundary the junction diverges from the germline segment, which might be a read error. J is TRBJ1-6 and V is TRBV10-3; 8 bases line up with TRBD1. This CDR3 spans 17 amino acids. Germline values: CDR1 ENHRY, CDR2 SYGVKD. The CDR3 nucleotides read TGTGCCATCAGTGAGTCCCAGGGGGCCAGGGATAATCCACCCCTCCACTTT. The encoded protein is CAISESQGARDNPPLHF.

The rearrangement joins TRBV2 to TRBJ2-1; D uncertain. From germline, CDR1 is SNHLY and CDR2 FYNNEI. V was trimmed by 7 bases and J by 7 bases, leaving 8 bases between them. CDR3 size: 11 residues. The chain's CDR3 is CASNARNEQFF. CDR3 sequence (DNA): TGTGCCAGCAACGCTAGAAATGAGCAGTTCTTC.

This chain uses TRBV7-8 with TRBJ2-5, with TRBD2 identical over 12 bases. Gene TRBJ2-7 matches the end of the DNA better, so the J call may be wrong. This CDR3 region has 15 residues. Per germline, CDR1 SGHVS and CDR2 FQNEAQ. CDR3 coding DNA: TGTGCCAGCAGCTCCGGGACTAGCGGGTCGAGCGAGCAGTACTTC. It yields the protein CASSSGTSGSSEQYF.

The V and J genes are TRBV2 and TRBJ1-5; 9 bases align to TRBD1. CDR3 length: 22 amino acids. In germline, CDR1 is SNHLY, CDR2 FYNNEI. The junction had 27 bases not matched to a gene; V was cut back by 4 bases and J by 5 bases. The DNA of the CDR3 is TGTGCCAGCAGTGGTATAGTCCGGACAGGGGACGGAACGGGGGGCTTCCATCAGCCCCAGCATTTT. Translating gives CASSGIVRTGDGTGGFHQPQHF.

The rearrangement uses TRBV6-5 and TRBJ1-5, with D maybe TRBD1 (6 bases). The CDR3 has 14 amino acids. V lost 6 bases and J lost 2, with 11 bases in between. CDR1 and CDR2 (germline): MNHEY, SVGAGI. The CDR3 bases are TGTGCCAGCAGCGAATCAGGGGGCAATCAGCCCCAGCATTTT. This encodes CASSESGGNQPQHF.

As concerns this clone: In the same sample, other DNA sequences code for this CDR3. J is TRBJ2-5 and V is TRBV29-1; 10 nucleotides line up with TRBD1. This CDR3 region has 14 residues. From germline, CDR1 is SQVTM and CDR2 ANQGSEA. V gave up 5 bases and J gave up 3 bases; unmatched junction bases: 6. The DNA for the CDR3 is TGCAGCGTTAGCCGGGACAGGGGAAAAGAGACCCAGTACTTC. This codes for CSVSRDRGKETQYF.

This clone was seen only a few times. A junction boundary mismatches the germline segment, possibly from a read error. The CDR3 is CASSFRQDTEAFF. In nucleotides, the CDR3 is TGTGCTAGCAGCTTCCGACAGGACACTGAAGCTTTCTTT. This chain uses TRBV7-7 with TRBJ1-1; TRBD1 is a possible D gene (6 bases). The CDR3 totals 13 residues. CDR1 and CDR2 (germline): SSHAT, FNYEAQ (reference sequence).

This rearrangement joins TRBV6-6 to TRBJ2-1; 7 positions agree with TRBD1. The CDR3 length is 15 residues. Germline V gene data show CDR1 as MNHNY and CDR2 as SVGAGI (reference sequence). The V and J ends lost 6 bases and 1 base, in that order; junction bases with no gene match: 6. For the CDR3, the DNA is TGTGCCAGCAGACCCCGGGACAGATCCTACAATGAGCAGTTCTTC. Amino acid sequence: CASRPRDRSYNEQFF.

The chain combines TRBV7-3 with TRBJ2-7; a possible D gene is TRBD1 (6 bases). Trimming pared 0 bases from V and 3 bases from J, leaving 12 bases between. CDR1 is SGHTA and CDR2 is FQGTGA in the germline V gene. This CDR3 comprises 15 residues. CDR3: CASSLTGAADYEQYF. As DNA, the CDR3 is TGTGCCAGCAGCTTAACGGGGGCGGCCGACTACGAGCAGTACTTC.

The rearrangement joins TRBV10-3 to TRBJ1-6, with D perhaps TRBD1 (5 bases). The CDR3 is 12 residues long. Trimming shortened V by 8 bases and J by 7 bases, and 9 bases separated the two germline ends. The V gene's germline CDR1 is ENHRY and CDR2 SYGVKD. Here the CDR3 reads CAIRGSNSPLHF. DNA for the CDR3: TGTGCCATCCGGGGGAGCAATTCACCCCTCCACTTT.

There are a few counts of this clone. The chain has TRBV6-5 and TRBJ2-5, with TRBD2 matching 13 bases. V lost 10 bases to trimming and J lost 3 bases; unmatched junction nucleotides: 5. This CDR3 comprises 14 residues. Germline V CDR1 and CDR2: MNHEY, SVGAGI. For the CDR3, the DNA is TGTGCCACTCGACTAGCGGGGGGAAAAGAGACCCAGTACTTC. Its protein is CATRLAGGKETQYF.

CDR3 sequence: CASSLNLPRSGNTIYF. For the CDR3, the DNA is TGTGCCAGCAGCTTAAATCTTCCCCGCTCTGGAAACACCATATATTTT. V and J are TRBV7-9 and TRBJ1-3, with D uncertain. The CDR3 runs to 16 residues. The germline V and J ends were trimmed by 2 bases and 0 bases, with 11 bases remaining between them. Germline values: CDR1 SEHNR, CDR2 FQNEAQ (reference sequence).

This chain uses TRBV6-1 with TRBJ1-5; D gene unclear. Germline CDR1 is MNHNS and CDR2 is SASEGT. The ends were cut back, 3 bases at V and 7 bases at J, with 10 bases in the middle. The CDR3 consists of 13 residues. The CDR3 DNA follows: TGTGCCAGCAGTGAGAGGGATTTCCAGCCCCAGCATTTT. It codes for CASSERDFQPQHF.

The genes are TRBV12-5 and TRBJ2-7; 9 bases agree with TRBD1. The CDR3 is 14 amino acids. CDR1 is LGHNT and CDR2 is FRNRAP in the germline V gene. CDR3 sequence: CAPRGGQGFREQYF. DNA for the CDR3: TGTGCCCCCAGAGGGGGACAGGGTTTCCGCGAGCAGTACTTC.